This T cell receptor (beta chain) was sequenced for a study of T-cell memory formation after mild COVID-19. Findings and limits, study-wide: Those CD4+ clones that contracted were mainly in CM and EM (CD8+ ones in EMRA).

This clonotype was recorded a few times. No antigen is known for it. After 5'RACE with constant-segment primers, TCR alpha and TCR beta cDNA libraries carrying sample barcodes and UMIs were obtained. TCRdb independently ran MiXCR on the 5' RACE reads; one entry per CDR3 protein. The sample holds just over 300,000 distinct CDR3 sequences; 15% to 20% are singletons and the top ten take more than 20%. The TCR comes from a man younger than 30 who had mild COVID-19 (a few samples of this study predate the infection). Cell type and time point are not known. Sequenced input: PBMCs or a T cell subset sorted from them (not recorded which).

The CDR3 region is CASSRQVEETQYF. Written as DNA, the CDR3 is TGTGCCAGCAGCAGACAGGTCGAGGAGACCCAGTACTTC. This chain links TRBV11-2 with TRBJ2-5; perhaps TRBD1 as D (6 bases). Looked up from germline, CDR1 is SGHAT and CDR2 is FQNNGV. The ends were cut back, 5 bases at V and 5 bases at J, with 12 bases in the middle. The CDR3 spans 13 residues. Complete variable domain (other parts from reference TRBV11-2 and TRBJ2-5): EAGVAQSPRYKIIEKRQSVAFWCNPISGHATLYWYQQILGQGPKLLIQFQNNGVVDDSQLPKDRFSAERLKGVDSTLKIQPAKLEDSAVYLCASSRQVEETQYFGPGTRLLVL.